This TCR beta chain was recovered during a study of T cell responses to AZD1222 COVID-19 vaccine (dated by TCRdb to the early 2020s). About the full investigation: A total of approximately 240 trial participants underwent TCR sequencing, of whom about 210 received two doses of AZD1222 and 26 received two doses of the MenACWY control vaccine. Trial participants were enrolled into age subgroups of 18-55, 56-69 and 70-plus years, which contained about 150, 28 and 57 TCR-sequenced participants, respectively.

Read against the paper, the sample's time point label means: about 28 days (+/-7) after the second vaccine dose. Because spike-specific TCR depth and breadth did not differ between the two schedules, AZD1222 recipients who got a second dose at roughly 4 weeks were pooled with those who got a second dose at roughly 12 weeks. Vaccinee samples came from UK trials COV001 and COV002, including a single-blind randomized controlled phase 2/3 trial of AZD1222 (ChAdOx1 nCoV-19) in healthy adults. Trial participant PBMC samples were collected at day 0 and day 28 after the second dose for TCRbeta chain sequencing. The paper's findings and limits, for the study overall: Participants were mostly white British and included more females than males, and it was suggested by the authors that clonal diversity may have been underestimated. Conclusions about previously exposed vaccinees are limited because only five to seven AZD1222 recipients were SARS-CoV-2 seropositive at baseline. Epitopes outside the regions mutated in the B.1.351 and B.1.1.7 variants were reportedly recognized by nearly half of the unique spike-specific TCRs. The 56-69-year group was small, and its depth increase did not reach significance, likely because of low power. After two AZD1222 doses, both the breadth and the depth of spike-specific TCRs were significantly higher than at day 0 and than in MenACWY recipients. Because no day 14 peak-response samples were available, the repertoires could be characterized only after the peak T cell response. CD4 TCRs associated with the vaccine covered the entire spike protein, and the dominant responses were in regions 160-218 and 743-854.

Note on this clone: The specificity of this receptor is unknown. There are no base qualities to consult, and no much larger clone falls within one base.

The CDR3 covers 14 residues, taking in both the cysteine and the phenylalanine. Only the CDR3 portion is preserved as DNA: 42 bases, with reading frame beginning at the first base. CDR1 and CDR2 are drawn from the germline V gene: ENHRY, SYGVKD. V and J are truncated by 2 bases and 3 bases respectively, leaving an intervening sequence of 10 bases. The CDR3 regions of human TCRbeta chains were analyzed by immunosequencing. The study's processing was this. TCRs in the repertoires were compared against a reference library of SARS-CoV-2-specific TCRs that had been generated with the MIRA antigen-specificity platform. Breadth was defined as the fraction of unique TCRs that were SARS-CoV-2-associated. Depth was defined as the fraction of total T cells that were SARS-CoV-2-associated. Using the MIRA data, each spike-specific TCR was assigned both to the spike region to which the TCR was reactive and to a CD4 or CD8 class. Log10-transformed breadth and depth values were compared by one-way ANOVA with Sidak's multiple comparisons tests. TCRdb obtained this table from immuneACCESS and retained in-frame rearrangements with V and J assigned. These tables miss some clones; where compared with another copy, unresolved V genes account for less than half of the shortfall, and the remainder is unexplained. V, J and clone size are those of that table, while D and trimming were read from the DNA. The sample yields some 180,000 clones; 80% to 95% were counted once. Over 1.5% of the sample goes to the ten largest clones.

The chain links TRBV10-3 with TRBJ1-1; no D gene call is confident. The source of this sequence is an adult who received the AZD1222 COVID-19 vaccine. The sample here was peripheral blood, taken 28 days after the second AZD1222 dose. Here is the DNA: TGTGCCATCAGTGAGAGAGGTTTGGACACTGAAGCTTTCTTT. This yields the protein CAISERGLDTEAFF.